These 16 T cell receptor beta chains share one sample of origin, sequenced in a study of breast tumors, draining lymph nodes, adjacent tissues. Breast cancer patients provided tissue from their axillary draining lymph nodes. One entry per CDR3 protein, called by TCRdb with MiXCR from the multiplex PCR reads. There are 85,000 to 130,000 distinct CDR3 sequences in the sample; about 31% occur only once, and approximately 5.3% lies in the top ten. The sequencing sample was made of axillary lymph node tissue. The receptors shown here come from a female donor with breast cancer. Some clones in this sample may be carry-over from other donors' samples.

In its sample, this clonotype was seen many times. The chain has TRBV12-3 or TRBV12-4 and TRBJ2-3; 12 bases match TRBD1. CDR3 length: 18 amino acids. Germline trimming cut 5 bases from V and 4 bases from J; bases unmatched to any gene: 13. The CDR3 loop reads CASSDAGTGGVEADTQYF. The CDR3 nucleotides read TGTGCCAGCAGTGATGCCGGGACAGGGGGCGTCGAGGCAGATACGCAGTATTTT.

Turning to this clonotype: Just one base apart from a much larger clone, this may be a read error. The missing conserved phenylalanine or tryptophan at the end of this CDR3 makes a read error likely. The rearrangement links TRBV28 to TRBJ2-3; perhaps TRBD2 as D (6 bases). From germline, CDR1 is MDHEN and CDR2 SYDVKM. The length of the CDR3 is 13 residues. Trimming removed 10 bases from V and 5 bases from J, with 16 bases in between. The CDR3 loop is CANYPGAGDTQYS. CDR3 DNA: TGTGCCAACTATCCGGGAGCGGGAGATACGCAGTATTCT.

The V call is TRBV20-1, the J call TRBJ2-7; TRBD2 matches at 7 bases. The CDR3 is 13 residues long. Germline CDR1 DFQATT, CDR2 SNEGSKA (reference sequence). The ends lost 3 bases at V and 7 bases at J; junction bases unmatched: 9. The CDR3 region is CSASKGGGGEQYF. CDR3 nucleotide sequence: TGCAGTGCTAGTAAAGGCGGGGGAGGGGAGCAGTACTTC.

This clonotype has at least ten counts. V and J are TRBV9 and TRBJ2-5; 8 bases map to TRBD2. J was trimmed by 5 bases and V by 3 bases; bases with no gene match: 9. CDR3 length: 15 residues. Germline loops: CDR1 SGDLS, CDR2 YYNGEE. The CDR3: CASSDTGGVSETQYF. CDR3 DNA: TGTGCCAGCAGCGACACGGGGGGGGTATCGGAGACCCAGTACTTC.

A word on this clonotype: A junction boundary mismatches the germline segment, possibly from a read error. This sequence joins TRBV20-1 and TRBJ2-3; D is tentatively TRBD1 or TRBD2 (5 bases each). Germline-derived CDR1 and CDR2 are DFQATT and SNEGSKA (reference sequence). CDR3 length equals 13 residues. CDR3 sequence: CGASQGSTDTQYF. The DNA of the CDR3 is TGCGGTGCTAGCCAGGGATCAACAGATACGCAGTATTTT.

At least ten counts were recorded for this clonotype. The chain couples TRBV24-1 to TRBJ2-2; D not certain. The V and J ends lost 3 bases and 1 base respectively, with 14 bases between them. The CDR3 has 17 residues. In germline, CDR1 is KGHDR, CDR2 SFDVKD. The CDR3 here is CATSDHSLVLNTGELFF. The DNA for the CDR3 is TGTGCCACCAGTGATCACTCCCTAGTCCTGAACACCGGGGAGCTGTTTTTT.

V and J are TRBV5-1 and TRBJ1-2; 11 bases are shared with TRBD1. Germline loops: CDR1 SGHRS, CDR2 YFSETQ. The CDR3 loop spans 14 amino acids. Trimming removed 6 bases from V and 8 bases from J; junction bases left unmatched: 9. This CDR3 reads CASNGGQGADGYTF. CDR3 sequence (DNA): TGCGCCAGCAACGGAGGACAGGGGGCGGACGGCTACACCTTC.

This clonotype was observed many times. The gene calls are TRBV7-9 and TRBJ2-3; 8 bases fit TRBD1. Germline CDR1 is SEHNR and CDR2 is FQNEAQ (reference sequence). Unmatched junction bases numbered 9, after V lost 2 bases and J lost 5 bases. This CDR3 has 16 amino acids. The CDR3 DNA reads as TGTGCCAGCAGCTTAACCAGGACAGGGTATCGAGATACGCAGTATTTT. Amino acid sequence: CASSLTRTGYRDTQYF.

The chain couples TRBV12-3 or TRBV12-4 to TRBJ1-5; TRBD1 is a possible D gene (6 bases). V lost 3 bases and J lost 0, with 9 bases in between. The CDR3 extends over 15 amino acids. The CDR3 DNA follows: TGTGCCAGCAGTTTGGACAGCCCTAGCAATCAGCCCCAGCATTTT. This codes for CASSLDSPSNQPQHF.

A word on this clonotype: One end of the junction fails to match germline, which may point to a read error. The chain is built from TRBV20-1 and TRBJ2-7; D call uncertain. The CDR3 runs to 14 residues. CDR1 is DFQATT, CDR2 SNEGSKA, per germline (reference sequence). CDR3 amino acids: CGATPPRTPSEQYF. The CDR3 nucleotides read TGCGGTGCTACCCCCCCCCGGACCCCCTCCGAGCAGTACTTC.

This clonotype was counted between two and nine times. This sequence joins TRBV4-3 and TRBJ1-1; D not certain. V lost 0 bases and J lost 7, with 15 bases in between. The CDR3 sequence is 15 residues long. CDR1 LGHNA and CDR2 YSLEER come from the germline V gene. The chain's CDR3 is CASSQEVARRNEAFF. The CDR3 DNA follows: TGCGCCAGCAGCCAAGAAGTAGCGCGACGGAATGAAGCTTTCTTT.

This clonotype has at least ten counts. This chain uses TRBV20-1 with TRBJ2-1, with TRBD2 matching over 13 bases. The V and J ends lost 5 bases and 3 bases, in that order; junction bases with no gene match: 28. Looked up from germline, CDR1 is DFQATT and CDR2 is SNEGSKA (reference sequence). The length of the CDR3 is 23 residues. The CDR3 protein is CSAGKYRITSGGALPANYNEQFF. As DNA, the CDR3 is TGCAGTGCTGGAAAATACCGAATCACTAGCGGGGGGGCGCTCCCCGCTAACTACAATGAGCAGTTCTTC.

This clonotype showed up many times. V is TRBV6-5 and J is TRBJ2-1, with 12 bases that match TRBD2. Trimming cost V 5 bases and J 9 bases; bases outside gene matches: 2. Germline V gene data show CDR1 as MNHEY and CDR2 as SVGAGI. The CDR3 has 13 amino acids. CDR3 nucleotide sequence: TGTGCCAGCAGTCCGACTAGCGGGAGTGAGCAGTTCTTC. Its protein product is CASSPTSGSEQFF.

The chain recombines TRBV6-2 or TRBV6-3 with TRBJ2-6; 7 nucleotides align to TRBD1. CDR1 and CDR2 from the germline V gene are MNHEY and SVGEGT. The CDR3 totals 19 residues. J lost 1 base, V lost 2 bases, and 11 bases had no gene match. The CDR3 DNA reads TGTGCCAGCAGTTACCCACCGGGACAGATTTTATCTGGGGCCAACGTCCTGACTTTC. Its translation: CASSYPPGQILSGANVLTF.

This clonotype was observed many times. The rearrangement joins TRBV9 to TRBJ2-3; tentatively, D is TRBD1 (5 bases). V shed 1 base and J shed 4 bases, with 10 bases lying between them. The germline V gene has CDR1 SGDLS and CDR2 YYNGEE. The CDR3 contains 14 residues. CDR3 residues: CASSVQGAADTQYF. CDR3 coding DNA: TGTGCCAGCAGCGTACAAGGGGCCGCAGATACGCAGTATTTT.

In this sample, this clonotype turned up many times. The chain combines TRBV7-2 with TRBJ2-5; 11 positions match TRBD2. The V gene end was trimmed by 1 base and the J gene end by 5 bases; junction bases not matched to a gene: 9. Germline V gene sequence: CDR1 SGHTA, CDR2 FQGNSA. This CDR3 has 17 amino acids. The CDR3 protein is CASSLVALAGGGETQYF. The CDR3 bases are TGTGCCAGCAGCTTAGTGGCGCTAGCGGGGGGCGGGGAGACCCAGTACTTC.